The entry below gives a single TCR beta chain sequence along with its context. The data belong to a study of OX40 agonist ivuxolimab in advanced cancers. Sequenced by immunoSEQ multiplex PCR; TCRdb stores in-frame clones only, minus some. The sample has some 73,000 clones, 85% to 90% seen once. The V gene end was trimmed by 5 bases and the J gene end by 1 base; junction bases not matched to a gene: 6. This CDR3 comprises 15 residues. Germline CDR1 reads SGHAT; CDR2 reads FQDESV (reference sequence). The V call is TRBV11-1, the J call TRBJ2-7; 9 bases are shared with TRBD1. The clonotype comes from an adult with an advanced solid tumor such as melanoma, head and neck, liver or kidney cancer. The specimen comprised CD4+ or CD8+ T cells sorted from blood, sampled in a trial of the OX40 agonist ivuxolimab. CDR3 coding DNA: TGTGCCAGCAGCCCACGGGACAGGGCATCCTACGAGCAGTACTTC. It is translated as CASSPRDRASYEQYF.